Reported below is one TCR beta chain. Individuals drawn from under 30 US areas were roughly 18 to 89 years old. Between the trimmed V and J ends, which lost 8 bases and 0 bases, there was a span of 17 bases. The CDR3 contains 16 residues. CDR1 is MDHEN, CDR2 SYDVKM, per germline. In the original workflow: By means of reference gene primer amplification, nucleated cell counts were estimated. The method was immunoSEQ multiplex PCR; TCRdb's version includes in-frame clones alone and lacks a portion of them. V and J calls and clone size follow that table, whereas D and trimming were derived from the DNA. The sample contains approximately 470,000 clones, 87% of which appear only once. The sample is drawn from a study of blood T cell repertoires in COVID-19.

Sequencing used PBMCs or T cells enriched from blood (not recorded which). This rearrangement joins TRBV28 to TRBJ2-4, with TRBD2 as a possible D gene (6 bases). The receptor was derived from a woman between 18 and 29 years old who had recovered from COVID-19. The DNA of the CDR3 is TGTGCCAGCGTTGATTCCGGGAGTTTAGCCAAAAACATTCAGTACTTC. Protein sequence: CASVDSGSLAKNIQYF.